The entry below describes one T cell receptor beta chain. The CDR3 spans 14 residues. The germline CDR1 and CDR2 sequences are LNHNV and YYDKDF (reference sequence). Trimming removed 5 bases from V and 3 bases from J, with 11 bases in between. A second roughly 7 to 12 cycle PCR used barcoded and J-beta primers. TCRdb reprocessed the 5' RACE reads with MiXCR, giving one entry per CDR3 protein. The sample includes 900,000 to 950,000 distinct CDR3 sequences, 25% to 30% of them seen just once. This record comes from a study of blood T cells in healthy people across ages. The sample was also reused in another study, on T cells of mothers and their children.

The receptor comes from a woman aged 40 to 50 in good health. The V and J genes are TRBV15 and TRBJ2-1; D possibly corresponds to TRBD2 (6 bases). Sequencing was performed on blood. The CDR3 here is CATSPGGGYNEQFF. CDR3 coding DNA: TGTGCCACCAGCCCTGGGGGAGGCTACAATGAGCAGTTCTTC.